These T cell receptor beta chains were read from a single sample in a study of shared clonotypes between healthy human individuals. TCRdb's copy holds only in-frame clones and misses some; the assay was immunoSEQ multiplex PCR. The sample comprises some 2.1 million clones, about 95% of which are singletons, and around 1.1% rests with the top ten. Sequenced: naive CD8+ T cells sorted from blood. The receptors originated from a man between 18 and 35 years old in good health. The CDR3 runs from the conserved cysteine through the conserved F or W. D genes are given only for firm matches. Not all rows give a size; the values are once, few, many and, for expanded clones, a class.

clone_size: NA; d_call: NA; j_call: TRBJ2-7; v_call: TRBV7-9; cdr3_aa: CASSSQISYEQYF; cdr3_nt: TGTGCCAGCAGCTCCCAGATCTCCTACGAGCAGTACTTC
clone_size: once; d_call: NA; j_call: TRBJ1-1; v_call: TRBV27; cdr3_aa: CASSLRGGTVEAFF; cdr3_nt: TGTGCCAGCAGTTTAAGGGGGGGCACCGTCGAAGCTTTCTTT
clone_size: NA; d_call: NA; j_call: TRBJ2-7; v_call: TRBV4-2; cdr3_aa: CASSQETGTLTYEQYF; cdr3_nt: TGTGCCAGCAGCCAAGAAACCGGGACACTTACCTACGAGCAGTACTTC
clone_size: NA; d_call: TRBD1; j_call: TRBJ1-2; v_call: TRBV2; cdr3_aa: CASSGQGAGGYTF; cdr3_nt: TGTGCCAGCAGTGGGCAGGGGGCAGGAGGCTACACCTTC
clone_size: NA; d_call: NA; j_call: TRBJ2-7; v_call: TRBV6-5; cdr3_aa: CASSYAHEQYF; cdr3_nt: TGTGCCAGCAGTTACGCGCACGAGCAGTACTTC
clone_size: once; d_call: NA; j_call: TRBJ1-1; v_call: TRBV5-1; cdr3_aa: CASSLEDSTMNTEAFF; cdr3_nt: TGCGCCAGCAGCTTGGAGGACAGCACCATGAACACTGAAGCTTTCTTT
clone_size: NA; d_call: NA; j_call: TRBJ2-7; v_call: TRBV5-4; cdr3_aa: CASSLGQGGSYEQYF; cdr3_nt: TGTGCCAGCAGCTTGGGGCAGGGGGGATCCTACGAGCAGTACTTC
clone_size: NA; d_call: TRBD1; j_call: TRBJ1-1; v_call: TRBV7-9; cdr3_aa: CASSLVGQGANTEAFF; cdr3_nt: TGTGCCAGCAGCTTAGTGGGTCAGGGGGCTAACACTGAAGCTTTCTTT
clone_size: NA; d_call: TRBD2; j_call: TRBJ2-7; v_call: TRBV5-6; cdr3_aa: CASSPMSREGTYEQYF; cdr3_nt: TGTGCCAGCAGCCCCATGTCCAGGGAGGGCACCTACGAGCAGTACTTC
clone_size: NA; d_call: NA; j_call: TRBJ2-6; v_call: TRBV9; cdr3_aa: CASSGVASGANVLTF; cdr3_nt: TGTGCCAGCAGCGGTGTAGCTTCTGGGGCCAACGTCCTGACTTTC
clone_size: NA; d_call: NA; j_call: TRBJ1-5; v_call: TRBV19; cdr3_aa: CASSIMGGGNQPQHF; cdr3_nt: TGTGCCAGTAGTATAATGGGGGGAGGCAATCAGCCCCAGCATTTT
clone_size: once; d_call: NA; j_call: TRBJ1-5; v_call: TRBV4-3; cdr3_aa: CASSQDTGEPFYNQPQHF; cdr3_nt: TGCGCCAGCAGCCAAGATACGGGAGAACCTTTTTACAATCAGCCCCAGCATTTT
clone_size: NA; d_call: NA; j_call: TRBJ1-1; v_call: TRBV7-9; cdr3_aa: CASSRTGNTEAFF; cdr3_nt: TGTGCCAGCAGCCGGACGGGGAACACTGAAGCTTTCTTT
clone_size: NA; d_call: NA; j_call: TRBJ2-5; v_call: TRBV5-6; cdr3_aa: CASSSDSRALGTQYF; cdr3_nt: TGTGCCAGCAGCTCTGACTCGCGGGCCCTGGGGACCCAGTACTTC
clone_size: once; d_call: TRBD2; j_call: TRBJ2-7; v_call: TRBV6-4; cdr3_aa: CASSTGTSGAEQYF; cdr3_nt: TGTGCCAGCAGCACCGGGACTAGCGGGGCCGAGCAGTACTTC
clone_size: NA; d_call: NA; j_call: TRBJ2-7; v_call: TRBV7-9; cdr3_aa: CASSFPSGTPSSYEQYF; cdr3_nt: TGTGCCAGCAGCTTCCCTTCCGGGACTCCGAGCTCCTACGAGCAGTACTTC
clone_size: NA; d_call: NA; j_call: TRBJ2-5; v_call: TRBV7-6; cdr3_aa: CASSLETVVYQETQYF; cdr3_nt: TGTGCCAGCAGCTTAGAGACGGTGGTCTACCAAGAGACCCAGTACTTC
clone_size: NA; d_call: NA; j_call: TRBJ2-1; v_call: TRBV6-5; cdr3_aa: CASSYSYFNEQFF; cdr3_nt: TGTGCCAGCAGTTACTCGTACTTCAATGAGCAGTTCTTC
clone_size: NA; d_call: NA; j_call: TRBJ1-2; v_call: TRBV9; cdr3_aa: CASSVGGSSNYGYTF; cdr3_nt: TGTGCCAGCAGCGTAGGAGGCAGCTCAAACTATGGCTACACCTTC